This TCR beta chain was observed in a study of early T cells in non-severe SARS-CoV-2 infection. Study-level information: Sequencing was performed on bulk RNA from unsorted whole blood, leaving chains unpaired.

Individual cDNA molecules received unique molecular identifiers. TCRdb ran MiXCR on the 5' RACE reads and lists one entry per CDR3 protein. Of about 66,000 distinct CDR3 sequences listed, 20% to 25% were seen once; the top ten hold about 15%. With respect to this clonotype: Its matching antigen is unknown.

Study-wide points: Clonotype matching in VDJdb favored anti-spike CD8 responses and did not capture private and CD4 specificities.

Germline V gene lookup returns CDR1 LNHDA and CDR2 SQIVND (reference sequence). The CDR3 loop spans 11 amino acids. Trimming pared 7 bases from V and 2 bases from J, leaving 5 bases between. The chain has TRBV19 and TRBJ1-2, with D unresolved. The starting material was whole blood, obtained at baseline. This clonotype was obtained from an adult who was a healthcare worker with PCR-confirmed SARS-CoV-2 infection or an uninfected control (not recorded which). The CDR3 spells CASMRNYGYTF. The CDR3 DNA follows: TGTGCCAGTATGCGGAACTATGGCTACACCTTC.